These 22 T cell receptor beta chains share one sample of origin, sequenced in a study of control samples from healthy donors and cancer patients. Assay used: immunoSEQ multiplex PCR; TCRdb lists only in-frame clones, some missing. The sample contains 170,000 or so clones, 80% to 95% of which appear only once. Specimen: blood. These TCRs come from a man between 18 and 29 years old in good health.

The chain recombines TRBV4-1 with TRBJ1-1; the D is unclear. Germline V lookup: CDR1 MGHRA, CDR2 YSYEKL. The CDR3 sequence is 17 residues long. V dropped 2 bases and J dropped 0 bases, with 16 bases sitting between them. CDR3 nucleotide sequence: TGCGCCAGCAGCCAACCCGTTTCCCTCCCTGTGAACACTGAAGCTTTCTTT. Translation gives CASSQPVSLPVNTEAFF.

The chain has TRBV5-1 and TRBJ1-2; D remains ambiguous. Germline CDR1 reads SGHRS; CDR2 reads YFSETQ. The V gene lost 1 base and the J gene lost 3 bases, with 16 bases spanning the gap. CDR3 length: 16 amino acids. This CDR3 reads CASSLLYPGLDYGYTF. CDR3 nucleotide sequence: TGCGCCAGCAGCTTGTTGTATCCGGGGTTGGACTATGGCTACACCTTC.

The gene calls are TRBV2 and TRBJ1-1; TRBD1 might be the D (6 bases). Germline V gene data show CDR1 as SNHLY and CDR2 as FYNNEI. CDR3 length: 15 amino acids. The V end lost 8 bases, the J end lost 0 bases, and 16 bases lay between the germline ends. This chain's CDR3 is CASARGFMLNTEAFF. CDR3 DNA sequence: TGTGCCAGCGCGAGGGGGTTCATGCTGAACACTGAAGCTTTCTTT.

V gene TRBV29-1 combines with J gene TRBJ1-2, with D possibly being TRBD1 (6 bases). The V gene's germline CDR1 is SQVTM and CDR2 ANQGSEA. CDR3 length: 13 residues. V was clipped by 8 bases and J by 2 bases, with 15 bases between them. Here the CDR3 reads CSFTLGGNYGYTF. In DNA form, the CDR3 reads TGCAGCTTCACTTTGGGGGGCAACTATGGCTACACCTTC. Complete variable domain (other parts from reference TRBV29-1 and TRBJ1-2): SAVISQKPSRDICQRGTSLTIQCQVDSQVTMMFWYRQQPGQSLTLIATANQGSEATYESGFVIDKFPISRPNLTFSTLTVSNMSPEDSSIYLCSFTLGGNYGYTFGSGTRLTVV.

The V call is TRBV5-5, the J call TRBJ2-4, with D perhaps matching TRBD1 (7 bases). The CDR3 spans 19 residues. V lost 3 bases and J 0 bases, leaving 22 bases between the germline ends. Germline-derived CDR1 and CDR2 are SGHKS and YYEKEE (reference sequence). The CDR3 bases are TGTGCCAGCAGCTCCGGACAGGCCAGGACTACTCTAGCCAAAAACATTCAGTACTTC. Translated, it gives CASSSGQARTTLAKNIQYF.

The chain couples TRBV13 to TRBJ1-3; D call uncertain. Trimming removed 4 bases from V and 10 bases from J, with 8 bases in between. CDR1 is PRHDT and CDR2 is FYEKMQ in the germline V gene (reference sequence). The CDR3 covers 11 residues. The chain's CDR3 is CASSSSETIYF. CDR3 coding DNA: TGTGCCAGCAGCTCGTCTGAGACCATATATTTT.

V and J are TRBV3-1 (or the pseudogene TRBV3-2) and TRBJ1-2; the match to TRBD1 covers 9 bases. Germline-derived CDR1 and CDR2 are LGHDT and YNNKEL (reference sequence). CDR3 size: 15 residues. V shed 0 bases and J 8 bases; nucleotides not matched to a gene: 7. The CDR3 nucleotides read TGTGCCAGCAGCCAAGATCTCCTAGGACAGGGGGGCTACACCTTC. This encodes CASSQDLLGQGGYTF.

The rearrangement links TRBV5-1 to TRBJ2-3, with 10 bases that match TRBD2. Germline V lookup: CDR1 SGHRS, CDR2 YFSETQ. This CDR3 contains 14 residues. J lost 6 bases, V lost 2 bases, and 3 bases had no gene match. In nucleotides, the CDR3 is TGCGCCAGCAGCTTAGCGGGGGGGCCCGATACGCAGTATTTT. It translates to CASSLAGGPDTQYF.

The chain joins TRBV7-8 to TRBJ1-1; possibly TRBD1 for D (5 bases). There are 13 residues in the CDR3. V lost 6 bases and J lost 1, with 9 bases in between. The V gene's germline CDR1 is SGHVS and CDR2 FQNEAQ. The CDR3 DNA follows: TGTGCCAGCAGTGAGGGGTGGAACACTGAAGCTTTCTTT. It translates to CASSEGWNTEAFF.

V is TRBV24-1 and J is TRBJ2-1; TRBD2 matches 10 bases. Germline V gene lookup returns CDR1 KGHDR and CDR2 SFDVKD. V gave up 4 bases and J gave up 7 bases; unmatched junction bases: 6. This CDR3 has 15 amino acids. CDR3 sequence: CATSDLSGGANEQFF. CDR3 nucleotides: TGTGCCACCAGTGACCTGAGCGGGGGGGCAAATGAGCAGTTCTTC.

The V gene is TRBV28, the J gene TRBJ1-2; D unclear. Per germline, CDR1 MDHEN and CDR2 SYDVKM. V was clipped by 2 bases and J by 4 bases, with 11 bases between them. The CDR3 loop spans 14 amino acids. The DNA for the CDR3 is TGTGCCAGCAGTTTAATCAGACAAGGCTATGGCTACACCTTC. This translates into CASSLIRQGYGYTF.

The J gene is TRBJ2-7, the V gene TRBV7-8; D is unresolved. V was trimmed by 4 bases and J by 6 bases, leaving 7 bases between them. Germline-derived CDR1 and CDR2 are SGHVS and FQNEAQ. The CDR3 length is 11 residues. The CDR3 DNA sequence: TGTGCCAGCAGCTCCACCATCGAGCAGTACTTC. Residues: CASSSTIEQYF.

The chain has TRBV5-1 and TRBJ1-5, with D possibly TRBD1 on 5 matching bases. This CDR3 comprises 15 residues. V lost 4 bases and J lost 4, with 15 bases in between. CDR1 and CDR2 (germline): SGHRS, YFSETQ. Here the CDR3 reads CASSIGTAPNQPQHF. The DNA for the CDR3 is TGCGCCAGCAGCATTGGGACGGCGCCTAATCAGCCCCAGCATTTT.

The CDR3 sequence: CASSLRTDLNTEAFF. The CDR3 bases are TGTGCCAGCAGCTTAAGAACGGATTTGAACACTGAAGCTTTCTTT. The rearrangement joins TRBV7-2 to TRBJ1-1; D gene uncertain. V lost 2 bases to trimming and J lost 0 bases, with 10 bases between them. The CDR3 spans 15 residues. The germline CDR1 and CDR2 sequences are SGHTA and FQGNSA.

This chain uses TRBV5-1 with TRBJ1-2; 9 nucleotides line up with TRBD1. This CDR3 region has 15 residues. V shed 0 bases, J shed 2 bases, and the junction held 2 bases outside the gene matches. CDR1 is SGHRS, CDR2 YFSETQ, per germline. The CDR3 sequence: CASSLGGQGNYGYTF. In nucleotides, the CDR3 is TGCGCCAGCAGCTTGGGGGGACAGGGAAACTATGGCTACACCTTC.

The chain carries TRBV10-3 and TRBJ1-1; D gene ambiguous. The CDR3 covers 14 residues. The V gene lost 4 bases and the J gene lost 4 bases, with 13 bases spanning the gap. Germline V gene sequence: CDR1 ENHRY, CDR2 SYGVKD. CDR3 sequence: CAISGVGEATEAFF. CDR3 coding DNA: TGTGCCATCAGTGGAGTTGGGGAGGCCACTGAAGCTTTCTTT.

The chain carries TRBV4-1 and TRBJ1-1, with D maybe TRBD1 (5 bases). CDR1 is MGHRA and CDR2 is YSYEKL in the germline V gene. The ends were cut back, 0 bases at V and 1 base at J, with 15 bases in the middle. The length of the CDR3 is 17 residues. The CDR3 reads CASSQEPLGRKNTEAFF. The DNA of the CDR3 is TGCGCCAGCAGCCAAGAACCGCTGGGACGGAAGAACACTGAAGCTTTCTTT.

The chain has TRBV6-5 and TRBJ2-7; TRBD1 agrees at 7 bases. The junction had 9 bases not matched to a gene; V was cut back by 7 bases and J by 0 bases. The CDR3 totals 15 residues. In germline, CDR1 is MNHEY, CDR2 SVGAGI. The CDR3 DNA follows: TGTGCCAGCATCCTTACAGGACAGGCCTCCTACGAGCAGTACTTC. Amino acid sequence: CASILTGQASYEQYF.

CDR3 sequence (DNA): TGTGCCAGCACGCGCTCCCGGGCTACGTTTTATGGCTACACCTTC. Its translation is CASTRSRATFYGYTF. The chain joins TRBV6-5 to TRBJ1-2; D remains ambiguous. The CDR3 has 15 amino acids. V shed 7 bases and J shed 5 bases, with 20 bases lying between them. Germline V gene data show CDR1 as MNHEY and CDR2 as SVGAGI.

This clone has just a few counts. The chain is built from TRBV18 and TRBJ2-2; D remains ambiguous. This CDR3 region has 15 residues. V was shortened by 10 bases and J by 3 bases, with 18 bases between the two germline ends. Germline assignment: CDR1 KGHSH and CDR2 LQKENI. The CDR3, as DNA: TGTGCCAACTCGCACGAGGTGCCGGACACCGGGGAGCTGTTTTTT. Its protein product is CANSHEVPDTGELFF.

The rearrangement joins TRBV18 to TRBJ2-1; D remains unclear. The ends were cut back, 3 bases at V and 9 bases at J, with 6 bases in the middle. Germline V CDR1 and CDR2: KGHSH, LQKENI. CDR3 size: 11 residues. The CDR3 DNA sequence: TGTGCCAGCTCACCTAAGGGTGAGCAGTTCTTC. Its translation is CASSPKGEQFF.

This chain joins TRBV18 and TRBJ2-2; D is unresolved. Germline V lookup: CDR1 KGHSH, CDR2 LQKENI. The CDR3 is 14 residues long. Trimming removed 6 bases from V and 1 base from J, with 9 bases in between. DNA for the CDR3: TGTGCCAGCTCTACAGACGGGAACACCGGGGAGCTGTTTTTT. Protein product: CASSTDGNTGELFF.